The sequence of this T cell receptor (beta chain) was determined in a study of blood T cell repertoires in COVID-19. TCRdb keeps only in-frame clones here, not all; method: immunoSEQ multiplex PCR. Of 250,000 or so clones listed, about 91% are singletons. Germline V lookup: CDR1 LNHDA, CDR2 SQIVND (reference sequence). V trimming: 3 bases; J trimming: 2 bases; junction bases outside the gene matches: 5. This CDR3 comprises 16 residues. The gene calls are TRBV19 and TRBJ1-5, with 9 bases aligning to TRBD1. The receptor comes from a woman under 40 with COVID-19, enrolled during active disease. Sample: peripheral blood. CDR3 in DNA: TGTGCCAGTAGTATGTGGGGACAGGGCGGCAATCAGCCCCAGCATTTT. The encoded protein is CASSMWGQGGNQPQHF. The variable domain in full, with the rest retrieved from reference TRBV19 and TRBJ1-5, is DGGITQSPKYLFRKEGQNVTLSCEQNLNHDAMYWYRQDPGQGLRLIYYSQIVNDFQKGDIAEGYSVSREKKESFPLTVTSAQKNPTAFYLCASSMWGQGGNQPQHFGDGTRLSIL.